The following is a T cell receptor (beta chain) sequence with its context. The data were obtained in a study of blood T cell repertoires in COVID-19. Between the trimmed V and J ends, which lost 5 bases and 0 bases, there was a span of 11 bases. CDR3 size: 15 residues. In germline, CDR1 is SGHTA, CDR2 FQGTGA. Sequencing was performed with immunoSEQ multiplex PCR; in TCRdb, only in-frame clones are kept and a portion is missing. Among about 240,000 clones, approximately 86% were seen once, and the ten largest hold 2.5% to 3.5%. This chain uses TRBV7-3 with TRBJ1-3; TRBD1 is a possible D gene (6 bases). Sequencing was done on a sample of peripheral blood. The sequence came from a woman aged 25 to 39 who had recovered from COVID-19. CDR3 coding DNA: TGTGCCAGCAGCCTGGTAGGGGGCTCTGGAAACACCATATATTTT. Translating it yields CASSLVGGSGNTIYF.